The 26 T cell receptor beta chains below come from one sample, sequenced in a study of T cell responses to AZD1222 COVID-19 vaccine. Method: immunoSEQ multiplex PCR; TCRdb's copy keeps in-frame clones and lacks some. Of 100,000 to 150,000 clones in the sample, 90% were seen once. Sequencing used peripheral blood, obtained on day 0 of MenACWY control vaccination. The origin of the receptors is an adult in good health.

This chain connects TRBV5-4 to TRBJ2-7, with TRBD2 matching over 9 bases. After removal of 0 bases from V and 0 bases from J, the junction contained 1 base not matched to a gene. There are 15 residues in the CDR3. The germline CDR1 and CDR2 sequences are SGHNT and YYREEE (reference sequence). The DNA of the CDR3 is TGTGCCAGCAGCTTGGATAGCGGGAGCTCCTACGAGCAGTACTTC. Translated: CASSLDSGSSYEQYF.

The chain joins TRBV18 to TRBJ2-7; D is unclear. The CDR3 covers 15 residues. Between the trimmed V and J ends, which lost 2 bases and 0 bases, there was a span of 11 bases. Germline loops: CDR1 KGHSH, CDR2 LQKENI. The CDR3: CASSPSAIFSYEQYF. The CDR3 DNA sequence: TGTGCCAGCTCACCATCGGCAATTTTCTCCTACGAGCAGTACTTC.

This rearrangement joins TRBV28 to TRBJ1-1; D perhaps matches TRBD1 (5 bases). V was cut by 4 bases and J by 5 bases, with 11 bases left in between. The germline V gene encodes CDR1 MDHEN and CDR2 SYDVKM. This CDR3 has 13 amino acids. The CDR3 sequence is CASSYRRWTEAFF. The CDR3 coding sequence is TGTGCCAGCAGTTACAGGAGATGGACTGAAGCTTTCTTT.

The gene calls are TRBV19 and TRBJ1-4; D remains ambiguous. Trimming shortened V by 5 bases and J by 5 bases, and 15 bases separated the two germline ends. From germline, CDR1 is LNHDA and CDR2 SQIVND (reference sequence). The CDR3 has 15 amino acids. The CDR3 sequence is CASSPDGGKNEKLFF. In DNA form, the CDR3 reads TGTGCCAGTAGTCCGGACGGCGGCAAGAATGAAAAACTGTTTTTT. Filled out from reference TRBV19 and TRBJ1-4, the complete variable domain reads DGGITQSPKYLFRKEGQNVTLSCEQNLNHDAMYWYRQDPGQGLRLIYYSQIVNDFQKGDIAEGYSVSREKKESFPLTVTSAQKNPTAFYLCASSPDGGKNEKLFFGSGTQLSVL.

This sequence joins TRBV2 and TRBJ1-4; D remains unclear. The CDR3 runs 14 residues. The germline gives CDR1 SNHLY, CDR2 FYNNEI. The ends were cut back, 3 bases at V and 8 bases at J, with 13 bases in the middle. The CDR3 region has the DNA TGTGCCAGCAGTGAGAGTGACATTCTGGAAAAACTGTTTTTT. Translation gives CASSESDILEKLFF. The variable domain in full, completed from reference TRBV2 and TRBJ1-4, reads EPEVTQTPSHQVTQMGQEVILRCVPISNHLYFYWYRQILGQKVEFLVSFYNNEISEKSEIFDDQFSVERPDGSNFTLKIRSTKLEDSAMYFCASSESDILEKLFFGSGTQLSVL.

The CDR3 protein is CASSQPRRGSMGPYEQYV. CDR3 in DNA: TGCGCCAGCAGTCAACCCCGGCGGGGGTCGATGGGGCCCTACGAGCAGTACGTC. The chain uses TRBV23-1 and TRBJ2-7, with 7 bases lining up with TRBD2. TRBV23-1 is an ORF for which the function is uncertain. The CDR3 covers 18 residues. The J segment lost 2 bases and the V segment lost 2 bases, leaving 15 bases of the junction unmatched.

The rearrangement links TRBV6-1 to TRBJ1-1; weak D call: TRBD1 (6 bases). The V end lost 4 bases, the J end lost 3 bases, and 24 bases lay between the germline ends. Germline lookup yields CDR1 MNHNS and CDR2 SASEGT. The length of the CDR3 is 18 residues. CDR3 region: CASSAPEGGSGSDTEAFF. The CDR3 nucleotides read TGTGCCAGCAGTGCCCCGGAGGGGGGAAGTGGATCGGACACTGAAGCTTTCTTT.

The chain joins TRBV27 to TRBJ1-5; D not resolved. The germline V gene has CDR1 MNHEY and CDR2 SMNVEV (reference sequence). This CDR3 is built from 16 residues. Trimming pared 6 bases from V and 4 bases from J, leaving 19 bases between. CDR3 amino acids: CASSILGAGGNQPQHF. The DNA for the CDR3 is TGTGCCAGCAGCATTCTGGGAGCAGGAGGGAATCAGCCCCAGCATTTT.

This clone was picked up a small number of times. The chain couples TRBV11-2 to TRBJ2-1; 9 bases map to TRBD1. The CDR3 is 16 amino acids. The germline V gene encodes CDR1 SGHAT and CDR2 FQNNGV. V was pared by 5 bases and J by 6 bases, with 11 bases of the junction left unmatched. The chain's CDR3 is CASSILTGGEINEQFF. Written as DNA, the CDR3 is TGTGCCAGCAGCATCCTGACAGGGGGAGAAATCAATGAGCAGTTCTTC.

This sequence joins TRBV7-8 and TRBJ1-3, with D perhaps TRBD1 (5 bases). This CDR3 is built from 18 residues. Germline-derived CDR1 and CDR2 are SGHVS and FQNEAQ. V was trimmed by 3 bases and J by 0 bases, leaving 18 bases between them. The CDR3 reads CASSFRDGGQRSGNTIYF. The CDR3 DNA follows: TGTGCCAGCAGCTTCCGGGACGGAGGCCAACGCTCTGGAAACACCATATATTTT.

This sequence joins TRBV19 and TRBJ2-1; a possible D gene is TRBD1 (6 bases). This CDR3 spans 15 amino acids. Trimming removed 5 bases at V and 2 bases at J, with 13 bases between. Looked up from germline, CDR1 is LNHDA and CDR2 is SQIVND (reference sequence). CDR3 sequence: CASSPGQRTYNEQFF. The CDR3 region has the DNA TGTGCCAGTAGTCCAGGACAGAGGACCTACAATGAGCAGTTCTTC. The full variable domain, in which reference TRBV19 and TRBJ2-1 provide the parts outside the CDR3, is DGGITQSPKYLFRKEGQNVTLSCEQNLNHDAMYWYRQDPGQGLRLIYYSQIVNDFQKGDIAEGYSVSREKKESFPLTVTSAQKNPTAFYLCASSPGQRTYNEQFFGPGTRLTVL.

This chain joins TRBV7-2 and TRBJ1-5, with 12 nucleotides matching TRBD1. The CDR3 has 17 amino acids. The V gene's germline CDR1 is SGHTA and CDR2 FQGNSA. Trimming cost V 1 base and J 5 bases; bases outside gene matches: 6. CDR3 protein: CASSLGGTGGMDQPQHF. The CDR3 nucleotides read TGTGCCAGCAGCTTAGGGGGGACAGGGGGCATGGATCAGCCCCAGCATTTT.

The chain couples TRBV7-9 to TRBJ1-2; D call uncertain. The CDR3 runs to 14 residues. In germline, CDR1 is SEHNR, CDR2 FQNEAQ (reference sequence). Trimming shortened V by 5 bases and J by 4 bases, and 14 bases separated the two germline ends. In nucleotides, the CDR3 is TGTGCCAGCAGCGCTACGACCGTTATCTATGGCTACACCTTC. Amino acids: CASSATTVIYGYTF.

The rearrangement links TRBV6-5 to TRBJ1-6; a possible D gene is TRBD1 (6 bases). The CDR3 has 13 residues. CDR1 and CDR2 (germline): MNHEY, SVGAGI. The V end was cut by 6 bases, the J end by 14 bases, with 17 bases between. DNA of the CDR3: TGTGCCAGCAGCGGGGCCTACAGGGCGGCCCTCCACTTT. It codes for CASSGAYRAALHF.

The chain is built from TRBV14 and TRBJ2-4, with TRBD2 matching 7 bases. Per the germline V gene, CDR1 is SGHDN and CDR2 is FVKESK. V was pared by 1 base and J by 0 bases, with 18 bases of the junction left unmatched. The CDR3 covers 21 residues. CDR3 bases: TGTGCCAGCAGCCAAGGAAGGACGGGGCGGGAGACAAACCTAGCCAAAAACATTCAGTACTTC. This translates into CASSQGRTGRETNLAKNIQYF.

The chain carries TRBV28 and TRBJ1-3; 7 bases line up with TRBD1. CDR1 is MDHEN, CDR2 SYDVKM, per germline. J was trimmed by 4 bases and V by 5 bases; bases with no gene match: 5. The CDR3 sequence is 14 residues long. CDR3: CASSDTGVGNTIYF. For the CDR3, the DNA is TGTGCCAGCAGTGATACAGGGGTAGGAAACACCATATATTTT.

The chain links TRBV7-2 to TRBJ2-5; tentative D call: TRBD1 (5 bases). Trimming left V 1 base short and J 7 bases short, with 10 bases between. From germline, CDR1 is SGHTA and CDR2 FQGNSA. CDR3 length: 13 residues. The CDR3 protein is CASSLVRDGTQYF. In DNA, the CDR3 is TGTGCCAGCAGCTTAGTCAGGGATGGGACCCAGTACTTC.

This CDR3 is CASSMTDYSGNTIYF. CDR3 sequence (DNA): TGTGCCAGTAGTATGACAGACTACTCTGGAAACACCATATATTTT. The chain has TRBV19 and TRBJ1-3; D is perhaps TRBD1 (5 bases). This CDR3 contains 15 residues. Germline assignment: CDR1 LNHDA and CDR2 SQIVND (reference sequence). Between the trimmed V and J ends, which lost 3 bases and 0 bases, there was a span of 9 bases.

A note on this clone: The same CDR3 is also encoded by other DNA sequences in this sample. J is TRBJ1-1 and V is TRBV18; tentative D call: TRBD1 (5 bases). V lost 2 bases to trimming and J lost 1 base, with 5 bases between them. The CDR3 contains 13 residues. From germline, CDR1 is KGHSH and CDR2 LQKENI. This CDR3 reads CASSPGGNTEAFF. The CDR3 DNA reads as TGTGCCAGCTCACCAGGGGGGAACACTGAAGCTTTCTTT. Together with reference TRBV18 and TRBJ1-1, the CDR3 gives the full variable domain: NAGVMQNPRHLVRRRGQEARLRCSPMKGHSHVYWYRQLPEEGLKFMVYLQKENIIDESGMPKERFSAEFPKEGPSILRIQQVVRGDSAAYFCASSPGGNTEAFFGQGTRLTVV.

This chain uses TRBV5-1 with TRBJ1-1; TRBD1 matches 7 bases. The ends lost 5 bases at V and 3 bases at J; junction bases unmatched: 7. The CDR3 sequence is 14 residues long. Germline CDR1 and CDR2: SGHRS and YFSETQ. CDR3 nucleotides: TGCGCCAGCAGTGTGAACAGGGGAGACACTGAAGCTTTCTTT. It is translated as CASSVNRGDTEAFF.

This chain links TRBV5-5 with TRBJ1-4; D is uncertain. V dropped 0 bases and J dropped 6 bases, with 12 bases sitting between them. This CDR3 has 15 amino acids. Germline assignment: CDR1 SGHKS and CDR2 YYEKEE (reference sequence). The CDR3: CASSLGLGLDEKLFF. The CDR3 nucleotides are TGTGCCAGCAGCTTGGGGCTGGGATTAGATGAAAAACTGTTTTTT.

This sequence joins TRBV6-1 and TRBJ1-2; D may be TRBD1 (6 bases). V dropped 2 bases and J dropped 8 bases, with 15 bases sitting between them. CDR3 size: 14 residues. Germline V gene data show CDR1 as MNHNS and CDR2 as SASEGT. The CDR3 reads CASSELLGAEGYTF. In DNA, the CDR3 is TGTGCCAGCAGTGAACTATTGGGGGCGGAAGGCTACACCTTC.

The J gene is TRBJ1-5, the V gene TRBV6-5, with D unclear. The CDR3 runs 13 residues. CDR1 is MNHEY, CDR2 SVGAGI, per germline. Trimming took 2 bases from V and 6 from J, leaving 8 bases between them. The CDR3, as DNA: TGTGCCAGCAGTTACGACGGACGTCAGCCCCAGCATTTT. Protein sequence: CASSYDGRQPQHF.

This clone was seen once. This rearrangement joins TRBV27 to TRBJ1-1; a possible D gene is TRBD1 (5 bases). V gave up 7 bases and J gave up 0 bases, with 24 bases separating them. The CDR3 runs to 18 residues. Germline V gene sequence: CDR1 MNHEY, CDR2 SMNVEV (reference sequence). CDR3 sequence reads: CASIPGGRGLPLNTEAFF. CDR3 DNA sequence: TGTGCCAGCATCCCCGGGGGGAGGGGTCTTCCTCTGAACACTGAAGCTTTCTTT.

The chain employs TRBV27 and TRBJ2-4; D is undetermined. Germline lookup yields CDR1 MNHEY and CDR2 SMNVEV (reference sequence). CDR3 length: 12 amino acids. V gave up 5 bases and J gave up 12 bases, with 14 bases separating them. The CDR3 reads CASSTRLGGQYF. Written as DNA, the CDR3 is TGTGCCAGCAGTACCCGGCTAGGTGGTCAGTACTTC.

The rearrangement links TRBV9 to TRBJ2-1, with D possibly matching TRBD2 (6 bases). The germline V gene has CDR1 SGDLS and CDR2 YYNGEE. Trimming took 4 bases from V and 7 from J, leaving 15 bases between them. The CDR3 length is 14 residues. CDR3 sequence: CASSPQEAGNEQFF. The CDR3 DNA reads as TGTGCCAGCAGCCCGCAGGAAGCGGGTAATGAGCAGTTCTTC.